This T cell receptor beta chain is from a study of vaccination and CD4 T cells after COVID-19. Study as a whole: Cells were stimulated with overlapping spike peptide pools from SARS-CoV-2, HCoV-NL63, HCoV-OC43 and HCoV-229E.

An Oncomine TCR Beta short-read assay was used to sequence the DNA from cultured CD4+ T cells. One entry per CDR3 protein results from TCRdb running MiXCR on the PCR reads. The sample lists about 7,200 distinct CDR3 sequences, 20% to 25% occurring once. The CDR3 loop spans 15 amino acids. Germline V gene sequence: CDR1 MNHNS, CDR2 SASEGT. Between the trimmed V and J ends, which lost 2 bases and 0 bases, there was a span of 11 bases. Treatment of the sample: roughly nine-day PBMC culture with coronavirus spike peptide pools or control peptides (ViraFEST assay). According to the study, CD4+ T cells from the unexposed donor were gathered ahead of the COVID-19 pandemic (2011-2018). To note about this clonotype: Its antigen remains unknown.

The TCR was taken from a human donor in good health. Specimen: CD4+ T cells from blood, cultured in vitro. The V call is TRBV6-1, the J call TRBJ2-7; no reliable D call. The CDR3: CASSENEASSYEQYF. CDR3 nucleotide sequence: TGTGCCAGCAGTGAAAATGAGGCTAGCTCCTACGAGCAGTACTTC.